The source of this TCR beta chain is a study of blood T cell repertoires in COVID-19. In the study overall: Spain, Italy and the United States supplied samples that represented acute and convalescent COVID-19.

This clone was detected once. Per the original data handling: The assay estimated nucleated cells by amplifying reference gene primers. The method was immunoSEQ multiplex PCR; TCRdb's version includes in-frame clones alone and lacks a portion of them. V, J and clone size are those of that table, while D and trimming were read from the DNA. The sample consists of roughly 190,000 clones, 80% of them appearing once. The CDR3 runs to 14 residues. Trimming cost V 8 bases and J 10 bases; bases outside gene matches: 15. Germline V gene lookup returns CDR1 MNHEY and CDR2 SVGAGI. Sequenced input: peripheral blood. The V and J genes are TRBV6-5 and TRBJ1-1; 8 nucleotides line up with TRBD1. This TCR derives from a man between 60 and 75 years old with acute or convalescent COVID-19. CDR3 bases: TGTGCCAGCCTTCATCCTTCGACAGGGGCGATAGCTTTCTTT. Translated, it gives CASLHPSTGAIAFF.